These 22 T cell receptor beta chains were all obtained from the same sample, sequenced in a study of blood T cell repertoires in COVID-19. Generated by immunoSEQ multiplex PCR, the TCRdb table keeps only in-frame clones and is missing some. The sample comprises about 180,000 clones, under 90% of which are singletons, and roughly 6.3% rests with the top ten. Sequenced: peripheral blood. The receptors were gathered from a human donor in a cohort sampled during active COVID-19.

This chain connects TRBV10-3 to TRBJ2-5, with 8 bases aligning to TRBD1. There are 13 residues in the CDR3. V lost 4 bases to trimming and J lost 5 bases; unmatched junction nucleotides: 3. Germline loops: CDR1 ENHRY, CDR2 SYGVKD. This chain's CDR3 is CAISGTGKETQYF. The CDR3 DNA reads TGTGCCATCAGTGGGACAGGGAAGGAGACCCAGTACTTC.

This clone was seen only once. Distinct nucleotide sequences in the sample also encode this CDR3. The V and J genes are TRBV12-3 or TRBV12-4 and TRBJ2-5, with a possible D match to TRBD1 (5 bases). Trimming took off 3 bases at V and 4 bases at J, with 9 bases between the two ends. The CDR3 sequence is 13 residues long. CDR3 loop: CASSFRGRETQYF. The CDR3 bases are TGTGCCAGCAGTTTTAGGGGTAGAGAGACCCAGTACTTC.

This chain joins TRBV7-9 and TRBJ2-5; D may be TRBD1 (6 bases). CDR3 length equals 15 residues. Trimming pared 10 bases from V and 2 bases from J, leaving 20 bases between. Germline values: CDR1 SEHNR, CDR2 FQNEAQ (reference sequence). DNA for the CDR3: TGTGCCACCGCAACGCTAAACAGGGAGCAAGAGACCCAGTACTTC. Protein: CATATLNREQETQYF.

The chain's CDR3 is CASSTRRQGSIRGEQYF. CDR3 DNA: TGTGCCAGTAGTACTAGGAGACAGGGCTCCATACGCGGCGAGCAGTACTTC. V and J are TRBV19 and TRBJ2-7, with 7 bases matching TRBD1. This CDR3 contains 17 residues. V was clipped by 4 bases and J by 6 bases; unmatched bases: 18. In germline, CDR1 is LNHDA, CDR2 SQIVND (reference sequence).

Regarding this clone: One end of the junction fails to match germline, which may point to a read error. The V gene is TRBV7-8, the J gene TRBJ2-5, with 9 bases identical to TRBD2. CDR3 length equals 18 residues. Germline lookup yields CDR1 SGHVS and CDR2 FQNEAQ. The CDR3 reads CASSLEQGLAGPQGTQYF. For the CDR3, the DNA is TGTGCCAGCAGCTTAGAACAGGGGCTAGCGGGGCCCCAAGGGACCCAGTACTTC.

In this sample, this clone turned up once. The chain couples TRBV13 to TRBJ2-1, with a weak D call TRBD2 (5 bases). Per the germline V gene, CDR1 is PRHDT and CDR2 is FYEKMQ (reference sequence). This CDR3 comprises 16 residues. Trimming removed 3 bases from V and 0 bases from J, with 12 bases in between. CDR3 coding DNA: TGTGCCAGCAGCTTTCGGACTCTTAGCTCCTACAATGAGCAGTTCTTC. Translating it yields CASSFRTLSSYNEQFF.

The rearrangement joins TRBV29-1 to TRBJ1-2, with 9 positions matching TRBD1. CDR3 length: 12 amino acids. Germline V gene sequence: CDR1 SQVTM, CDR2 ANQGSEA. The ends lost 6 bases at V and 4 bases at J; junction bases unmatched: 3. The DNA for the CDR3 is TGCAGCGTACTACAGGGGGCCTATGGCTACACCTTC. Its protein is CSVLQGAYGYTF.

J is TRBJ2-3 and V is TRBV19, with 11 bases that match TRBD1. J gave up 6 bases and V 4 bases, and 9 bases lay outside the gene matches. The germline CDR1 and CDR2 sequences are LNHDA and SQIVND (reference sequence). The CDR3 has 16 amino acids. The CDR3 is CASSTGQGARRDTQYF. The CDR3 nucleotides are TGTGCCAGTAGTACCGGACAGGGGGCGCGGAGGGATACGCAGTATTTT.

This clone turned up a few times. The gene calls are TRBV3-1 (or the pseudogene TRBV3-2) and TRBJ1-3; D remains unclear. This CDR3 is 14 amino acids long. The germline CDR1 and CDR2 sequences are LGHDT and YNNKEL (reference sequence). Trimming removed 0 bases from V and 4 bases from J, with 7 bases in between. The CDR3 spells CASSQDTSGNTIYF. The DNA of the CDR3 is TGTGCCAGCAGCCAAGACACATCCGGAAACACCATATATTTT.

The rearrangement joins TRBV18 to TRBJ1-2, with 11 bases lining up with TRBD1. With V trimmed by 5 bases and J by 6 bases, 8 bases remained unmatched. CDR1 is KGHSH and CDR2 is LQKENI in the germline V gene. The CDR3 runs 15 residues. Written as DNA, the CDR3 is TGTGCCAGCTCAGCGGGACAGGGGGGTATTGATGGCTACACCTTC. It specifies CASSAGQGGIDGYTF.

The chain links TRBV25-1 to TRBJ1-4; the match to TRBD1 covers 10 bases. The trim removed 3 bases at V and 5 bases at J, leaving 3 bases unmatched. Germline-derived CDR1 and CDR2 are MGHDK and SYGVNS. This CDR3 spans 15 amino acids. The CDR3 here is CASSDRQGANEKLFF. Written as DNA, the CDR3 is TGTGCCAGCAGTGACAGACAGGGGGCGAATGAAAAACTGTTTTTT.

V is TRBV3-1 (or the pseudogene TRBV3-2) and J is TRBJ1-1; D is unclear. This CDR3 spans 13 amino acids. Trimming took off 4 bases at V and 8 bases at J, with 14 bases between the two ends. CDR1 is LGHDT and CDR2 is YNNKEL in the germline V gene (reference sequence). DNA of the CDR3: TGTGCCAGCAGCCCTTTCGGAGCTCAAGAAGCTTTCTTT. Its translation is CASSPFGAQEAFF.

In this sample, this clone turned up once. The genes are TRBV9 and TRBJ2-1; D perhaps matches TRBD2 (6 bases). The CDR3 is made up of 14 amino acids. Trimming removed 0 bases from V and 7 bases from J, with 11 bases in between. Germline values: CDR1 SGDLS, CDR2 YYNGEE. The CDR3 coding sequence is TGTGCCAGCAGCGTAGGGGCGGGATATAATGAGCAGTTCTTC. Translated, it gives CASSVGAGYNEQFF. Supplemented by reference TRBV9 and TRBJ2-1, the full variable domain reads DSGVTQTPKHLITATGQRVTLRCSPRSGDLSVYWYQQSLDQGLQFLIQYYNGEERAKGNILERFSAQQFPDLHSELNLSSLELGDSALYFCASSVGAGYNEQFFGPGTRLTVL.

V is TRBV6-6 and J is TRBJ2-7; D remains ambiguous. Per germline, CDR1 MNHNY and CDR2 SVGAGI (reference sequence). This CDR3 contains 14 residues. V was shortened by 2 bases and J by 2 bases, with 10 bases between the two germline ends. CDR3: CASSYRGGTYEQYF. In DNA, the CDR3 is TGTGCCAGCAGTTACCGTGGCGGAACCTACGAGCAGTACTTC.

The CDR3 DNA reads TGTGCCAGCAGCACCTCGGGGGGGGCTGGAAACACCATATATTTT. Its protein is CASSTSGGAGNTIYF. V gene TRBV9 combines with J gene TRBJ1-3; maybe TRBD1 (5 bases). The CDR3 covers 15 residues. Germline lookup yields CDR1 SGDLS and CDR2 YYNGEE. Trimming shortened V by 4 bases and J by 2 bases, and 13 bases separated the two germline ends.

J is TRBJ1-2 and V is TRBV6-4; no clear D. CDR1 MRHNA and CDR2 SNTAGT come from the germline V gene. The V end was cut by 2 bases, the J end by 0 bases, with 10 bases between. The CDR3 contains 15 residues. The CDR3 DNA reads TGTGCCAGCAGTGACACCAGTATTTCTAACTATGGCTACACCTTC. This gives the protein CASSDTSISNYGYTF.

V usage is TRBV5-6 and J usage is TRBJ2-5, with D maybe TRBD2 (6 bases). The CDR3 covers 15 residues. CDR1 is SGHDT and CDR2 is YYEEEE in the germline V gene. V lost 1 base and J lost 2, with 12 bases in between. This CDR3 is CASSLTRDFQETQYF. The CDR3 region has the DNA TGTGCCAGCAGCTTGACCCGGGACTTTCAAGAGACCCAGTACTTC. Complete variable domain (other parts from reference TRBV5-6 and TRBJ2-5): DAGVTQSPTHLIKTRGQQVTLRCSPKSGHDTVSWYQQALGQGPQFIFQYYEEEERQRGNFPDRFSGHQFPNYSSELNVNALLLGDSALYLCASSLTRDFQETQYFGPGTRLLVL.

This chain uses TRBV27 with TRBJ2-3; 9 bases fit TRBD1. CDR1 and CDR2 from the germline V gene are MNHEY and SMNVEV (reference sequence). The V gene end was trimmed by 4 bases and the J gene end by 3 bases; junction bases not matched to a gene: 5. The CDR3 contains 15 residues. The CDR3 nucleotides are TGTGCCAGCAGTTGGACAGGGGTTGGGACAGATACGCAGTATTTT. Translation: CASSWTGVGTDTQYF.

V is TRBV9 and J is TRBJ2-2; no reliable D call. The CDR3 runs to 13 residues. Trimming shortened V by 0 bases and J by 6 bases, and 6 bases separated the two germline ends. In germline, CDR1 is SGDLS, CDR2 YYNGEE. The CDR3 DNA reads TGTGCCAGCAGCGTAGCTTCAGCCGGGGAGCTGTTTTTT. It translates to CASSVASAGELFF.

CDR3 bases: TGTGCCAGCAGCCAAGGACGTATAGTGACAGGGGGCAACTATGGCTACACCTTC. This sequence encodes CASSQGRIVTGGNYGYTF. V usage is TRBV3-1 (or the pseudogene TRBV3-2) and J usage is TRBJ1-2; TRBD1 matches 10 bases. Per germline, CDR1 LGHDT and CDR2 YNNKEL (reference sequence). J gave up 2 bases and V 1 base, and 10 bases lay outside the gene matches. CDR3 length: 18 amino acids.

The chain employs TRBV7-9 and TRBJ2-1; 15 positions agree with TRBD2. The CDR3 is 16 amino acids. V dropped 4 bases and J dropped 3; count of bases not matched to a gene: 1. The germline CDR1 and CDR2 sequences are SEHNR and FQNEAQ (reference sequence). The CDR3 region has the DNA TGTGCCAGCAGCTGGGGACTAGCGGGGGGCTACAATGAGCAGTTCTTC. Protein sequence: CASSWGLAGGYNEQFF.

This clone was counted a single time. This chain uses TRBV6-5 with TRBJ2-1; 8 bases are shared with TRBD1. The germline CDR1 and CDR2 sequences are MNHEY and SVGAGI. This CDR3 is built from 12 residues. V shed 5 bases, J shed 7 bases, and the junction held 1 base outside the gene matches. Written as DNA, the CDR3 is TGTGCCAGCAGTCGGACAGGGAATGAGCAGTTCTTC. Protein product: CASSRTGNEQFF.